This T cell receptor (beta chain) was captured in a study of cytomegalovirus exposure and HLA in healthy donors. Germline CDR1 reads LGHNA; CDR2 reads YNFKEQ. The ends lost 1 base at V and 6 bases at J; junction bases unmatched: 5. CDR3 length: 16 amino acids. PCR employed 60 Vbeta and 13 Jbeta primers. Sequencing was performed with immunoSEQ multiplex PCR; in TCRdb, only in-frame clones are kept and a portion is missing. The sample has tens of thousands of clones, roughly 84% seen once. The TCR was taken from a woman aged 18-29 years in good health and CMV-seronegative. The sequenced material came from PBMCs. This chain uses TRBV4-2 with TRBJ2-5, with 13 bases aligning to TRBD2. In DNA, the CDR3 is TGTGCCAGCAGCCAAGGGACTAGCGGGAGTGTGCAGACCCAGTACTTC. This encodes CASSQGTSGSVQTQYF.